The T cell receptor (beta chain) under discussion was sequenced for a study of OX40 agonist ivuxolimab in advanced cancers. Across the study: Participants averaged about 66 years of age (range about 23 to 80) and were less than 85% male. Broader study findings: With doses of 0.1 to 3.0 mg/kg, CD4+ and CD8+ blood T cells had undergone clonal expansion by week 6. More expanded clones were found, on average, in CD8+ than in CD4+ T cells.

The V gene lost 0 bases and the J gene lost 5 bases, with 10 bases spanning the gap. From germline, CDR1 is GTSNPN and CDR2 SVGIG (reference sequence). This CDR3 is 13 amino acids long. Generated by immunoSEQ multiplex PCR, the TCRdb table keeps only in-frame clones and is missing some. The sample includes 65,000 to 90,000 clones, about 90% of them seen just once. Turning to this clone: The antigen is undetermined.

The starting material was CD4+ or CD8+ T cells sorted from blood, obtained in a trial of the OX40 agonist ivuxolimab. The clonotype comes from an adult with an advanced solid tumor such as melanoma, head and neck, liver or kidney cancer. The chain recombines TRBV30 with TRBJ1-1; D possibly corresponds to TRBD1 (5 bases). CDR3 DNA: TGTGCCTGGAGTGTAGGGTGGGGGACTGAAGCTTTCTTT. It encodes CAWSVGWGTEAFF.